The 22 T cell receptor beta chains given below trace back to one sample, sequenced in a study of blood T cell repertoires in COVID-19. Generated by immunoSEQ multiplex PCR, the TCRdb table keeps only in-frame clones and is missing some. The table includes some 170,000 clones, roughly 82% detected once. Sequences were obtained from peripheral blood. The origin of the receptors is a woman between 65 and 79 years old with acute or convalescent COVID-19.

The genes are TRBV19 and TRBJ1-6, with D possibly TRBD1 on 6 matching bases. There are 20 residues in the CDR3. Germline CDR1 is LNHDA and CDR2 is SQIVND (reference sequence). The V end lost 3 bases, the J end lost 7 bases, and 28 bases lay between the germline ends. This CDR3 reads CASSIHTVSRGAPLNSPLHF. The CDR3 DNA follows: TGTGCCAGTAGTATCCACACCGTTTCCCGGGGGGCGCCCCTGAATTCACCCCTCCACTTT.

A few counts support this clone. The chain combines TRBV3-1 (or the pseudogene TRBV3-2) with TRBJ2-7; D not certain. Germline V lookup: CDR1 LGHDT, CDR2 YNNKEL (reference sequence). V lost 1 base and J 5 bases, leaving 9 bases between the germline ends. The CDR3 length is 13 residues. In DNA, the CDR3 is TGTGCCAGCAGCCAAGTAAGATCGGACGAGCAGTACTTC. Its translation is CASSQVRSDEQYF.

CDR3 sequence (DNA): TGTGCCAGTAGTATACGGGGCGCAGACCACCGGGAGGAGCAGTACTTC. This translates into CASSIRGADHREEQYF. This rearrangement joins TRBV19 to TRBJ2-7; D is perhaps TRBD2 (6 bases). CDR3 size: 16 residues. Looked up from germline, CDR1 is LNHDA and CDR2 is SQIVND (reference sequence). Trimming left V 2 bases short and J 7 bases short, with 21 bases between.

The chain joins TRBV5-1 to TRBJ2-3, with TRBD1 matching 10 bases. The V segment lost 2 bases and the J segment 4 bases; nucleotides outside the gene matches: 1. The CDR3 totals 14 residues. From germline, CDR1 is SGHRS and CDR2 YFSETQ. The CDR3 nucleotides are TGCGCCAGCAGCTTCGGACAGGGGGCAGATACGCAGTATTTT. It codes for CASSFGQGADTQYF.

The chain joins TRBV10-1 to TRBJ2-2; 12 positions agree with TRBD2. Unmatched junction bases numbered 20, after V lost 5 bases and J lost 4 bases. The CDR3 loop spans 21 amino acids. Per the germline V gene, CDR1 is WNHNN and CDR2 is SYGVQD (reference sequence). CDR3 in amino acids: CASSPSSSRLSSGRGTGELFF. The CDR3 coding sequence is TGCGCCAGCAGTCCATCGTCGTCCAGGCTCTCTAGCGGGAGGGGCACCGGGGAGCTGTTTTTT.

The chain joins TRBV4-1 to TRBJ1-1; no clear D. The ends were cut back, 0 bases at V and 0 bases at J, with 8 bases in the middle. This CDR3 spans 15 amino acids. From germline, CDR1 is MGHRA and CDR2 YSYEKL. This CDR3 is CASSQEGSMNTEAFF. In DNA form, the CDR3 reads TGCGCCAGCAGCCAAGAGGGCAGTATGAACACTGAAGCTTTCTTT.

V is TRBV19 and J is TRBJ2-2; tentative D call: TRBD1 (5 bases). Germline V gene sequence: CDR1 LNHDA, CDR2 SQIVND (reference sequence). This CDR3 contains 15 residues. The V end lost 5 bases, the J end lost 5 bases, and 15 bases lay between the germline ends. The CDR3 reads CASSANDRLTGELFF. CDR3 in DNA: TGTGCCAGTAGTGCGAATGACAGACTGACCGGGGAGCTGTTTTTT.

In this sample, this clone turned up a few times. The chain joins TRBV19 to TRBJ1-3; D not certain. The CDR3 is 15 residues long. The V end was cut by 8 bases, the J end by 2 bases, with 16 bases between. Germline V CDR1 and CDR2: LNHDA, SQIVND (reference sequence). The CDR3 DNA reads as TGTGCCAGTGCCGAGATGGTGTCACCTGGAAACACCATATATTTT. Its protein is CASAEMVSPGNTIYF.

The V gene is TRBV4-1, the J gene TRBJ1-1; D not resolved. The CDR3 totals 13 residues. Germline lookup yields CDR1 MGHRA and CDR2 YSYEKL. V was cut by 1 base and J by 6 bases, with 9 bases left in between. CDR3 sequence: CASSQALAAEAFF. As DNA, the CDR3 is TGCGCCAGCAGCCAAGCTTTGGCCGCTGAAGCTTTCTTT.

This chain joins TRBV5-4 and TRBJ2-1; the D is unclear. Germline values: CDR1 SGHNT, CDR2 YYREEE (reference sequence). Deletions cut 4 bases from V and 4 bases from J, with 15 bases between. The CDR3 extends over 15 amino acids. In DNA, the CDR3 is TGTGCCAGCAGCCTGGATGGAGCGAAATACAATGAGCAGTTCTTC. It yields the protein CASSLDGAKYNEQFF.

The chain uses TRBV6-6 and TRBJ2-5, with a tentative D call TRBD1 (5 bases). In germline, CDR1 is MNHNY, CDR2 SVGAGI (reference sequence). The CDR3 covers 15 residues. Trimming removed 5 bases from V and 2 bases from J, with 15 bases in between. The CDR3 DNA sequence: TGTGCCAGCAGTGGCAGGGAAGGGGAACAAGAGACCCAGTACTTC. Translation gives CASSGREGEQETQYF.

This clone was counted once. The chain couples TRBV28 to TRBJ1-2; unclear D gene. Looked up from germline, CDR1 is MDHEN and CDR2 is SYDVKM. V gave up 6 bases and J gave up 6 bases, with 26 bases separating them. CDR3 length: 17 amino acids. CDR3 sequence (DNA): TGTGCCAGCAGCCCTCTCCCTCCACGAGGCCGCGGGGATGGCTACACCTTC. It translates to CASSPLPPRGRGDGYTF.

This sequence joins TRBV7-7 and TRBJ2-1; D is unclear. V lost 0 bases and J lost 12, with 12 bases in between. This CDR3 spans 13 amino acids. Germline assignment: CDR1 SSHAT and CDR2 FNYEAQ (reference sequence). The CDR3: CASSLASEHRQFF. CDR3 sequence (DNA): TGTGCCAGCAGCTTAGCTTCGGAGCATCGGCAGTTCTTC.

The chain employs TRBV10-3 and TRBJ2-3; 7 nucleotides line up with TRBD1. This CDR3 is 16 amino acids long. The junction had 10 bases not matched to a gene; V was cut back by 5 bases and J by 2 bases. The V gene's germline CDR1 is ENHRY and CDR2 SYGVKD. The CDR3, as DNA: TGTGCCATCAGTCCGGGCGGCAGGGGGACCACAGATACGCAGTATTTT. Its translation: CAISPGGRGTTDTQYF.

The sample holds a few counts of this clone. The chain recombines TRBV4-1 with TRBJ2-2; 12 nucleotides align to TRBD2. Germline trimming cut 3 bases from V and 6 bases from J; bases unmatched to any gene: 11. The CDR3 spans 18 residues. Germline loops: CDR1 MGHRA, CDR2 YSYEKL. CDR3 sequence (DNA): TGCGCCAGCAGCCACGGACTAGCGGGAATAATAAGAGCCGGGGAGCTGTTTTTT. This encodes CASSHGLAGIIRAGELFF.

This sequence joins TRBV11-2 and TRBJ1-3; 7 bases line up with TRBD1. This CDR3 region has 19 residues. Per the germline V gene, CDR1 is SGHAT and CDR2 is FQNNGV. V was clipped by 5 bases and J by 0 bases; unmatched bases: 16. The CDR3 nucleotides read TGTGCCAGCAGCCGACCCGGCGTTGGACAGGCCGCCTCTGGAAACACCATATATTTT. Protein sequence: CASSRPGVGQAASGNTIYF. Filled out from reference TRBV11-2 and TRBJ1-3, the complete variable domain reads EAGVAQSPRYKIIEKRQSVAFWCNPISGHATLYWYQQILGQGPKLLIQFQNNGVVDDSQLPKDRFSAERLKGVDSTLKIQPAKLEDSAVYLCASSRPGVGQAASGNTIYFGEGSWLTVV.

This chain connects TRBV7-2 to TRBJ2-7; no clear D. V dropped 7 bases and J dropped 2 bases, with 15 bases sitting between them. The CDR3 totals 14 residues. CDR1 is SGHTA, CDR2 FQGNSA, per germline. In nucleotides, the CDR3 is TGTGCCAGCACCCCTCTCCCAGAGGCCTACGAGCAGTACTTC. Translated, it gives CASTPLPEAYEQYF.

The chain links TRBV5-4 to TRBJ1-2, with D maybe TRBD1 (6 bases). Trimming left V 4 bases short and J 0 bases short, with 13 bases between. Germline loops: CDR1 SGHNT, CDR2 YYREEE (reference sequence). This CDR3 contains 15 residues. CDR3 in amino acids: CASSTPRGTNYGYTF. The CDR3 DNA reads as TGTGCCAGCAGCACACCAAGGGGGACTAACTATGGCTACACCTTC.

The V and J genes are TRBV24-1 and TRBJ2-2; weak D call: TRBD1 (5 bases). The germline V and J ends were trimmed by 5 bases and 4 bases, with 13 bases remaining between them. Germline V gives CDR1 KGHDR, CDR2 SFDVKD. The CDR3 is made up of 15 amino acids. The CDR3 reads CATSGQGRGTGELFF. For the CDR3, the DNA is TGTGCCACCAGTGGGCAGGGCCGTGGCACCGGGGAGCTGTTTTTT.

V and J are TRBV5-1 and TRBJ1-2, with D uncertain. CDR1 is SGHRS and CDR2 is YFSETQ in the germline V gene. V lost 0 bases and J lost 8, with 11 bases in between. This CDR3 spans 13 amino acids. For the CDR3, the DNA is TGCGCCAGCAGCTTGGAAGGAATCGGGGGCTACACCTTC. Translation: CASSLEGIGGYTF.

Here the CDR3 DNA reads TGTGCCAGCAGCTCGGCCCGGGTCGGAATAGCGGGAGGGCCCCAGCAGTACTTC. It translates to CASSSARVGIAGGPQQYF. The chain carries TRBV5-4 and TRBJ2-7, with 11 positions matching TRBD2. Trimming took 3 bases from V and 8 from J; bases not matched to a gene: 19. This CDR3 has 18 amino acids. In germline, CDR1 is SGHNT, CDR2 YYREEE (reference sequence).

The chain couples TRBV29-1 to TRBJ1-1; no clear D. Germline CDR1 reads SQVTM; CDR2 reads ANQGSEA. The CDR3 covers 12 residues. Trimming took off 0 bases at V and 11 bases at J, with 13 bases between the two ends. CDR3 DNA: TGCAGCGTTGAAGATCTAGCACCGGGCGCTTTCTTT. Translating it yields CSVEDLAPGAFF.